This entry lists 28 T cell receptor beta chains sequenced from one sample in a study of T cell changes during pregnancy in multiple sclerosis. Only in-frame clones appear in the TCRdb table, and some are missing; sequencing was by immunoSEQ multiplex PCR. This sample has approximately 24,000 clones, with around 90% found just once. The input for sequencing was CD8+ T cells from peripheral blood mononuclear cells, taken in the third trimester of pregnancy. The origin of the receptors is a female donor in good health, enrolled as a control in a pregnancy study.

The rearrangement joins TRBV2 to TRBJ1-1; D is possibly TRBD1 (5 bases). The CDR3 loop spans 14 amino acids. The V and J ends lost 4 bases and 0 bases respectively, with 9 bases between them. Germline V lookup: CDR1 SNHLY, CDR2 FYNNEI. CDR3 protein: CASSGQRMNTEAFF. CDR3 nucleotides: TGTGCCAGCAGTGGACAGAGGATGAACACTGAAGCTTTCTTT.

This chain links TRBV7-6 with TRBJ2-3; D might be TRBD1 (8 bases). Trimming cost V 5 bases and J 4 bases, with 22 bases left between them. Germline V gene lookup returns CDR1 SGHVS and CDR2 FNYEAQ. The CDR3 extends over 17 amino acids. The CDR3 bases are TGTGCCAGCAGCACACCAAAACGACAGGGGAGGGCAGATACGCAGTATTTT. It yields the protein CASSTPKRQGRADTQYF.

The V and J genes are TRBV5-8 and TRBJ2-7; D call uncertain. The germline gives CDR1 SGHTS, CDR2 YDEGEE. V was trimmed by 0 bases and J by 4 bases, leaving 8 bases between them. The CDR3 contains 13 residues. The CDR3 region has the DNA TGTGCCAGCAGCTTGGACTATGGTTACGAGCAGTACTTC. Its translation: CASSLDYGYEQYF.

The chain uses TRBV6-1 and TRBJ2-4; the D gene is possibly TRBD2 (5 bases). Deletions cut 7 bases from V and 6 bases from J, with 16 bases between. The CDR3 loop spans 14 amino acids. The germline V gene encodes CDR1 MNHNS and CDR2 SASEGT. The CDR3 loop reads CASKELEGGNIQYF. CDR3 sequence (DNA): TGTGCCAGCAAAGAGCTCGAGGGTGGAAACATTCAGTACTTC.

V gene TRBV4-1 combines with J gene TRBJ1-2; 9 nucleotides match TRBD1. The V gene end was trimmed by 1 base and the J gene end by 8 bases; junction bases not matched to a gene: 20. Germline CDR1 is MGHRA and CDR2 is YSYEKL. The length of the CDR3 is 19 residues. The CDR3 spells CASSQGQIMRDREQEGYTF. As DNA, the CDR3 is TGCGCCAGCAGCCAAGGCCAGATCATGCGGGACAGGGAGCAGGAGGGCTACACCTTC.

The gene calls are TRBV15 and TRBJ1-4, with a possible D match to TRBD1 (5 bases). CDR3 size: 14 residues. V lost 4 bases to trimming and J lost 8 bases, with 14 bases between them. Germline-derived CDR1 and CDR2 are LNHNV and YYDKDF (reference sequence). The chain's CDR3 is CATSTQDSGEKLFF. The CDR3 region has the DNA TGTGCCACCAGCACACAGGATAGCGGGGAAAAACTGTTTTTT.

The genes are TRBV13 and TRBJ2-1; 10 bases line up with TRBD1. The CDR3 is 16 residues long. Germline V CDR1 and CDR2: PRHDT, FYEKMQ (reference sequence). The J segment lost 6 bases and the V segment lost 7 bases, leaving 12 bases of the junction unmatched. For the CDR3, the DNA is TGTGCCAGCATTTCCCTCCGGGACAGGGGACTCAATGAGCAGTTCTTC. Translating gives CASISLRDRGLNEQFF.

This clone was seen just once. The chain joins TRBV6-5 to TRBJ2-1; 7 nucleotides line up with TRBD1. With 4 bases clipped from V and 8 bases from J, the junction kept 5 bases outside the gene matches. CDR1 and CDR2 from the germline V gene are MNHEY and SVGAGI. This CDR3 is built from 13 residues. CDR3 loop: CASSFLQGYEQFF. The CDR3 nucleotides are TGTGCCAGCAGTTTTTTACAGGGGTATGAGCAGTTCTTC.

CDR3 amino acids: CASSLGGTSRDEQFF. DNA for the CDR3: TGTGCCAGCAGCTTAGGGGGGACTAGCCGGGATGAGCAGTTCTTC. The genes are TRBV7-3 and TRBJ2-1; TRBD2 matches 9 bases. The germline CDR1 and CDR2 sequences are SGHTA and FQGTGA. This CDR3 spans 15 amino acids. The V and J ends lost 2 bases and 8 bases, in that order; junction bases with no gene match: 7.

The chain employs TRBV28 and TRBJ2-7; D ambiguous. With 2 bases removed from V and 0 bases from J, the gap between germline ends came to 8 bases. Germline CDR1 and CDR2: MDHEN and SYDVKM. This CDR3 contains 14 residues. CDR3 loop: CASSLGLSSYEQYF. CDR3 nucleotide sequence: TGTGCCAGCAGTTTAGGGCTGAGCTCCTACGAGCAGTACTTC.

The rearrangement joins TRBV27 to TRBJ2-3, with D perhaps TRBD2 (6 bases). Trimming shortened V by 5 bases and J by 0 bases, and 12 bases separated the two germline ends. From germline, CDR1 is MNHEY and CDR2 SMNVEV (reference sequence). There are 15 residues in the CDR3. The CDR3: CASSTSGGSTDTQYF. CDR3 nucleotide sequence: TGTGCCAGCAGTACCAGCGGAGGGAGCACAGATACGCAGTATTTT.

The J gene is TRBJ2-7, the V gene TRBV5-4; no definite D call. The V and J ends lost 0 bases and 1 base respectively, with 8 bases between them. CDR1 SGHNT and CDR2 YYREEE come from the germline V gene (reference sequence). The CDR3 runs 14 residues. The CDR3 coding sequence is TGTGCCAGCAGCTTGGGGTTACTTTCCTACGAGCAGTACTTC. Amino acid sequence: CASSLGLLSYEQYF.

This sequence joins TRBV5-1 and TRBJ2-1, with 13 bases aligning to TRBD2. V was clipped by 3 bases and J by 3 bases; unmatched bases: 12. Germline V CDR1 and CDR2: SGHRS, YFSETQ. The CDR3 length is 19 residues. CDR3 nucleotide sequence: TGCGCCAGCAGCTGGATGACTAGCGGGGGGTCCATACTCTACAATGAGCAGTTCTTC. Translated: CASSWMTSGGSILYNEQFF.

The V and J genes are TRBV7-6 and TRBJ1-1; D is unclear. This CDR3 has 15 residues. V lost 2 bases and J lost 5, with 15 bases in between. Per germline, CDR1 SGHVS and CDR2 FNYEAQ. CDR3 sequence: CASSLTQGSATEAFF. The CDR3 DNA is TGTGCCAGCAGCTTAACCCAAGGGAGTGCGACTGAAGCTTTCTTT.

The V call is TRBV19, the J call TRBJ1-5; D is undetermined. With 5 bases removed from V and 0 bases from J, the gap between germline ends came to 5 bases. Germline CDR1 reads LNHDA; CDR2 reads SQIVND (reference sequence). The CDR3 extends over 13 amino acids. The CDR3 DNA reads TGTGCCAGTAGTGTACTTAGCAATCAGCCCCAGCATTTT. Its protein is CASSVLSNQPQHF.

The CDR3 sequence is CASSLWTSPQETQYF. In DNA form, the CDR3 reads TGTGCCAGCAGTTTATGGACTAGCCCCCAAGAGACCCAGTACTTC. V gene TRBV27 combines with J gene TRBJ2-5; 8 nucleotides line up with TRBD2. Germline lookup yields CDR1 MNHEY and CDR2 SMNVEV (reference sequence). V shed 1 base, J shed 1 base, and the junction held 2 bases outside the gene matches. This CDR3 contains 15 residues.

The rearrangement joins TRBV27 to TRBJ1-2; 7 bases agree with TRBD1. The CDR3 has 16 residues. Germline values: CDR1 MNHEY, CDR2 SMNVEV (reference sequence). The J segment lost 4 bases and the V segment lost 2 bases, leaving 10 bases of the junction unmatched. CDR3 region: CASSLTQGSQVYGYTF. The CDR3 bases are TGTGCCAGCAGTTTAACACAGGGGTCGCAAGTCTATGGCTACACCTTC.

The CDR3 DNA sequence: TGTGCCAGTAGTATAGTGGCTAGCGCACACAATGAGCAGTTCTTC. Its translation: CASSIVASAHNEQFF. V usage is TRBV19 and J usage is TRBJ2-1; D might be TRBD2 (6 bases). The CDR3 has 15 amino acids. Trimming took off 1 base at V and 5 bases at J, with 12 bases between the two ends. Germline V gene data show CDR1 as LNHDA and CDR2 as SQIVND (reference sequence). Variable domain in full (rest from reference TRBV19 and TRBJ2-1): DGGITQSPKYLFRKEGQNVTLSCEQNLNHDAMYWYRQDPGQGLRLIYYSQIVNDFQKGDIAEGYSVSREKKESFPLTVTSAQKNPTAFYLCASSIVASAHNEQFFGPGTRLTVL.

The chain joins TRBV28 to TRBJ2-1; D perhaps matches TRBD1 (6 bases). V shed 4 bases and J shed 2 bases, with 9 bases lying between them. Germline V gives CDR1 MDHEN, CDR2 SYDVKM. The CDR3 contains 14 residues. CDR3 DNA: TGTGCCAGCAGTTCGCGGACAGCCTACAATGAGCAGTTCTTC. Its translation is CASSSRTAYNEQFF.

The DNA for the CDR3 is TGCGCCAGCAGCCCCAACCTCAGGGATGGAGCCAAAAACATTCAGTACTTC. Translation gives CASSPNLRDGAKNIQYF. This sequence joins TRBV4-1 and TRBJ2-4; the D gene is possibly TRBD1 (5 bases). CDR1 is MGHRA and CDR2 is YSYEKL in the germline V gene. Trimming left V 4 bases short and J 0 bases short, with 16 bases between. The CDR3 runs 17 residues.

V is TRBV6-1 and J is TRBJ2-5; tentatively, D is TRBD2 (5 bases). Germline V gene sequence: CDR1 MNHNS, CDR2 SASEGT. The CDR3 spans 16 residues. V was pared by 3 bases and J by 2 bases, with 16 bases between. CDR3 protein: CASSELKGGPQETQYF. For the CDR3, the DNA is TGTGCCAGCAGTGAGTTGAAGGGCGGGCCACAAGAGACCCAGTACTTC.

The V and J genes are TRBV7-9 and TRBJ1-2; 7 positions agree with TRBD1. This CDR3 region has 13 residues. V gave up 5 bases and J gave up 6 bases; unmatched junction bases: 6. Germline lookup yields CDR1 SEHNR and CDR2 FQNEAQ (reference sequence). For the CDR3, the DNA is TGTGCCAGCAGCCCGGTGACAGGGAATGGCTACACCTTC. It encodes CASSPVTGNGYTF.

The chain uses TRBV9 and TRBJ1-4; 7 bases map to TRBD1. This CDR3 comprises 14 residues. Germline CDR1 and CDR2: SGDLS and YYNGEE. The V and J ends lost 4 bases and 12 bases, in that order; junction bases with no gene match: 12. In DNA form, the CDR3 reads TGTGCCAGCAGCCGGGGACAGCGCGGGTCAGAACTGTTTTTT. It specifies CASSRGQRGSELFF.

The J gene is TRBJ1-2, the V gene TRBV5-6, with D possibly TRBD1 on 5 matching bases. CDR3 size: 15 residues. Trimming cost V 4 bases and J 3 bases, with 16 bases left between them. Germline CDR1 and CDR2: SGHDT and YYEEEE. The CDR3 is CASSRSGGTHYGYTF. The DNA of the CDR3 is TGTGCCAGCAGCCGATCCGGGGGGACCCACTATGGCTACACCTTC. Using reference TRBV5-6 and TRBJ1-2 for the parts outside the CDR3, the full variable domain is DAGVTQSPTHLIKTRGQQVTLRCSPKSGHDTVSWYQQALGQGPQFIFQYYEEEERQRGNFPDRFSGHQFPNYSSELNVNALLLGDSALYLCASSRSGGTHYGYTFGSGTRLTVV.

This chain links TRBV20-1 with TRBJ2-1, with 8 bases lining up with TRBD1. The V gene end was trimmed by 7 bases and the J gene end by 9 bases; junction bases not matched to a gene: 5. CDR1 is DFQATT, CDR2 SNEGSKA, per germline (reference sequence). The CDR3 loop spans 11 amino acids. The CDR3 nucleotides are TGCAGTGTGGGCAGGGGGCTTGAGCAGTTCTTC. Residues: CSVGRGLEQFF.

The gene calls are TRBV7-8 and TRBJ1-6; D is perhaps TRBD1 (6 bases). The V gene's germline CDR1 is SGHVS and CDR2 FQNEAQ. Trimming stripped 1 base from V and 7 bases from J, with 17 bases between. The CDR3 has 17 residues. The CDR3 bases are TGTGCCAGCAGCTTAGGGTCCCGACGGACAGACAATTCACCCCTCCACTTT. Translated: CASSLGSRRTDNSPLHF.

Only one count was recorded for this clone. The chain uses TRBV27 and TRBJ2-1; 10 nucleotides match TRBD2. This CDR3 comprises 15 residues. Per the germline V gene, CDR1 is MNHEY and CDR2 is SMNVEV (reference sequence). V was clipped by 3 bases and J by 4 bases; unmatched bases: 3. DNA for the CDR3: TGTGCCAGCAGTTTCGGTAGCGGGGGGTACAATGAGCAGTTCTTC. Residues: CASSFGSGGYNEQFF.

CDR3 bases: TGTGCCAGCAGTTTCGAGAGTCAGCCCCAGCATTTT. Protein: CASSFESQPQHF. The rearrangement links TRBV28 to TRBJ1-5, with D unresolved. The CDR3 sequence is 12 residues long. CDR1 and CDR2 (germline): MDHEN, SYDVKM. With 3 bases removed from V and 6 bases from J, the gap between germline ends came to 6 bases.